The T cell receptor (beta chain) under discussion was sequenced for a study of T cells in Graves' hyperthyroidism and ophthalmopathy. Study-wide results and caveats: Prediction of ophthalmopathy progression came a median around 7.1 months pre-onset. In blood, most of the thyroid clonotypes expanded above 0.001 were also present. Patients with ophthalmopathy were separated from those with stable hyperthyroidism by a 13 V-J model.

As to this clonotype: The target antigen is unknown.

This CDR3 contains 14 residues. The V gene lost 0 bases and the J gene lost 14 bases, with 14 bases spanning the gap. Germline CDR1 reads SGHDN; CDR2 reads FVKESK. Template material for amplifying TCR beta CDR3 regions consisted of RNA transcripts. The HTBI primer set served for first-round RT-PCR of the TCR CDR3. TCRdb re-analysed the multiplex PCR reads in MiXCR, keeping a single row per CDR3 protein. The sample lists about 610,000 distinct CDR3 sequences, roughly 50% occurring once. This receptor was identified in a woman between 18 and 30 years old with Graves' hyperthyroidism. V gene TRBV14 combines with J gene TRBJ2-6; D possibly corresponds to TRBD1 (6 bases). The sequenced sample was peripheral blood or thyroid tissue (not recorded which). The CDR3, as DNA: TGTGCCAGCAGCCAAGATCGGAACAGGGAGTTCCTGACTTTC. Residues: CASSQDRNREFLTF.